This is a list of T cell receptor beta chains from one sample in a study of molecular identifiers for immune sequencing clone quantification. MiXCR was run by TCRdb on the PCR reads, yielding one entry per CDR3 protein. The repertoire holds 490,000 or so distinct CDR3 sequences, with 20% to 25% as singletons. Specimen: naive CD8+ T cells from blood, with Jurkat cell RNA spiked in. The receptors originated from a human donor in good health. Some libraries in this study had Jurkat cell RNA spiked in. Each CDR3 is given without its conserved first and last residue. The D gene is left open where the match is weak.

TRBV7-9	TRBJ1-2	-	ASSSTGITGGTNYGYT
TRBV27	TRBJ1-1	-	VSSLSGGGGTEAF
TRBV4-1	TRBJ2-1	-	ASSQAWGEGVEQF
TRBV4-1	TRBJ1-1	TRBD1	ASSQFSWDSNTEAF
TRBV4-1	TRBJ2-3	TRBD2	ASSHQRGRTDTQY
TRBV6-2/TRBV6-3	TRBJ1-2	-	ASSAGVLSGYT
TRBV10-3	TRBJ1-5	-	AISDPDTPNQPQH
TRBV27	TRBJ2-7	TRBD2	ASSLMTPSGGTYEQY
TRBV18	TRBJ2-1	-	ASSPPSSQGEQF
TRBV19	TRBJ2-5	-	ASSMSETQY
TRBV20-1	TRBJ2-3	TRBD2	SAPTSGRTLRTDTQY
TRBV7-9	TRBJ2-7	-	ASSSLRTGSGSYEQY
TRBV6-6	TRBJ2-7	-	ASSSLRTAFSSYEQY
TRBV5-1	TRBJ1-1	-	ASNIDENEAF
TRBV27	TRBJ2-3	-	ASSRFSTDTQY
TRBV5-1	TRBJ2-7	TRBD2	ASSLSAGVNEQY
TRBV19	TRBJ2-7	TRBD1	ASSAGTGVSYEQY
TRBV4-1	TRBJ2-1	-	ASSTRENSNNEQF
TRBV19	TRBJ1-2	-	ASSMAGPADYGYT
TRBV4-2	TRBJ2-1	TRBD2	ASSQQLAGGASSYNEQF
TRBV4-1	TRBJ1-5	TRBD1	ASSQVLPTRTGLSNQPQH
TRBV27	TRBJ2-5	TRBD2	ASSSGTSYTQY
TRBV7-2	TRBJ1-5	-	ASSLEVIFGNQPQH
TRBV7-9	TRBJ1-4	TRBD1	ASSPDRENEKLF
TRBV3-1	TRBJ2-1	TRBD2	ASSLRLGSGGAVNEQF
TRBV7-9	TRBJ2-3	TRBD2	ASSRTLGLAGGPDTQY
TRBV12-3/TRBV12-4	TRBJ2-2	-	ASSLDEQGNGELF
TRBV2	TRBJ2-3	-	ASSISRDREWSTQY